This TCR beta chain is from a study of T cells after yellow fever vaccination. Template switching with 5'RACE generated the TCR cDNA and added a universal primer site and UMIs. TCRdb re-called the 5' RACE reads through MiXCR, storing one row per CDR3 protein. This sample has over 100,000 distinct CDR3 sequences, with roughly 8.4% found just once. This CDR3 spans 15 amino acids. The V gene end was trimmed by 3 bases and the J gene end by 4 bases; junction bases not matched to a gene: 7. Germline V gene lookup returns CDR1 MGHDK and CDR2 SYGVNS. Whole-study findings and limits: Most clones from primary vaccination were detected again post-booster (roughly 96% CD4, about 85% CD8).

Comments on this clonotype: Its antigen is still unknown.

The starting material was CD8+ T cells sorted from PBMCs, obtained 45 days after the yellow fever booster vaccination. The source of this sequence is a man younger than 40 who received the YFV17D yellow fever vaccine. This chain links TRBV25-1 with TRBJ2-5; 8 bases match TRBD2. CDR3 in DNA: TGTGCCAGCAGTGATCTTAGCGGGGTGATAGAGACCCAGTACTTC. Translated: CASSDLSGVIETQYF.